Shown below are 14 T cell receptor beta chains from a single sample sequenced in a study of cytomegalovirus exposure and HLA in healthy donors. Both 60 Vbeta primers and 13 Jbeta primers went into the PCR. Sequencing was performed with immunoSEQ multiplex PCR; in TCRdb, only in-frame clones are kept and a portion is missing. The sample's table shows 100,000 to 150,000 clones. The sequencing input was PBMCs. All receptors come from a woman in her forties in good health and CMV-seropositive.

The chain joins TRBV30 to TRBJ2-7, with D possibly being TRBD1 (5 bases). Germline V gives CDR1 GTSNPN, CDR2 SVGIG (reference sequence). V lost 2 bases, J lost 2 bases, and 19 bases lay in between. The CDR3 totals 16 residues. CDR3 sequence reads: CAWSSRGSIITYEQYF. The CDR3 nucleotides are TGTGCCTGGAGTAGTAGGGGTAGCATCATTACCTACGAGCAGTACTTC.

The rearrangement joins TRBV2 to TRBJ2-1, with 8 positions matching TRBD2. V shed 7 bases, J shed 4 bases, and the junction held 3 bases outside the gene matches. The length of the CDR3 is 13 residues. The germline CDR1 and CDR2 sequences are SNHLY and FYNNEI. The CDR3 DNA reads as TGTGCCAGCAAGGTAGCGGGATACAATGAGCAGTTCTTC. This codes for CASKVAGYNEQFF.

This chain joins TRBV10-3 and TRBJ2-3; TRBD1 aligns across 8 bases. Trimming took 7 bases from V and 3 from J; bases not matched to a gene: 9. Per the germline V gene, CDR1 is ENHRY and CDR2 is SYGVKD. This CDR3 has 15 residues. The CDR3 sequence is CAITPGQGGTDTQYF. The DNA for the CDR3 is TGTGCCATCACCCCTGGACAGGGCGGAACAGATACGCAGTATTTT.

V and J are TRBV2 and TRBJ1-6; D is unclear. The V gene's germline CDR1 is SNHLY and CDR2 FYNNEI. V was clipped by 7 bases and J by 2 bases, with 9 bases between them. The CDR3 totals 14 residues. This CDR3 is CASTEETYNSPLHF. The CDR3 region has the DNA TGTGCCAGCACCGAGGAGACCTATAATTCACCCCTCCACTTT.

V gene TRBV5-6 combines with J gene TRBJ2-7, with D tentatively TRBD1 (6 bases). The CDR3 length is 14 residues. The V and J ends lost 2 bases and 3 bases respectively, with 12 bases between them. CDR1 SGHDT and CDR2 YYEEEE come from the germline V gene. The CDR3 region is CASSLGGPRYEQYF. In nucleotides, the CDR3 is TGTGCCAGCAGCTTAGGGGGTCCCCGCTACGAGCAGTACTTC.

The V and J genes are TRBV28 and TRBJ1-1; no definite D call. Germline lookup yields CDR1 MDHEN and CDR2 SYDVKM. The germline V and J ends were trimmed by 5 bases and 0 bases, with 16 bases remaining between them. CDR3 size: 16 residues. Written as DNA, the CDR3 is TGTGCCAGCAGTCTCCCCGGACTGGTAATGAACACTGAAGCTTTCTTT. This codes for CASSLPGLVMNTEAFF.

The rearrangement joins TRBV30 to TRBJ1-6; no firm D call. CDR1 and CDR2 (germline): GTSNPN, SVGIG (reference sequence). The ends were cut back, 2 bases at V and 6 bases at J, with 5 bases in the middle. The CDR3 is made up of 12 amino acids. The DNA of the CDR3 is TGTGCCTGGAGTCTCCTTAATTCACCCCTCCACTTT. Encoded protein: CAWSLLNSPLHF.

The J gene is TRBJ2-5, the V gene TRBV6-6; TRBD1 aligns across 10 bases. Trimming cost V 5 bases and J 5 bases; bases outside gene matches: 5. The CDR3 covers 14 residues. Germline assignment: CDR1 MNHNY and CDR2 SVGAGI (reference sequence). As DNA, the CDR3 is TGTGCCAGCAGTAGGACAGGGGGATGGGAGACCCAGTACTTC. The encoded protein is CASSRTGGWETQYF.

The chain has TRBV28 and TRBJ2-7, with no clear D. Trimming removed 4 bases at V and 3 bases at J, with 7 bases between. The CDR3 has 12 residues. The germline V gene encodes CDR1 MDHEN and CDR2 SYDVKM. As DNA, the CDR3 is TGTGCCAGCAGTTCGAGGCACTACGAGCAGTACTTC. The encoded protein is CASSSRHYEQYF.

The chain employs TRBV7-9 and TRBJ2-2; 9 nucleotides agree with TRBD1. The CDR3 consists of 17 residues. The germline V gene has CDR1 SEHNR and CDR2 FQNEAQ (reference sequence). Trimming removed 2 bases from V and 1 base from J; junction bases left unmatched: 5. The CDR3 DNA sequence: TGTGCCAGCAGCTTACCCTGGGGACAGGGGAACACCGGGGAGCTGTTTTTT. Translation: CASSLPWGQGNTGELFF.

V is TRBV6-5 and J is TRBJ2-3, with a weak D call TRBD1 (5 bases). Deletions cut 10 bases from V and 6 bases from J, with 11 bases between. The germline gives CDR1 MNHEY, CDR2 SVGAGI. The length of the CDR3 is 11 residues. CDR3 residues: CAKGLVDTQYF. CDR3 coding DNA: TGTGCCAAGGGGCTAGTGGATACGCAGTATTTT.

The J gene is TRBJ2-7, the V gene TRBV6-5; no definite D call. Germline CDR1 MNHEY, CDR2 SVGAGI. This CDR3 spans 14 amino acids. Trimming pared 2 bases from V and 3 bases from J, leaving 11 bases between. The chain's CDR3 is CASSYQHTIYEQYF. DNA of the CDR3: TGTGCCAGCAGTTACCAACACACCATCTACGAGCAGTACTTC.

The chain joins TRBV30 to TRBJ2-7; D is unresolved. The V end lost 0 bases, the J end lost 2 bases, and 14 bases lay between the germline ends. This CDR3 region has 15 residues. Looked up from germline, CDR1 is GTSNPN and CDR2 is SVGIG (reference sequence). CDR3 residues: CAWSVGASRPYEQYF. The DNA for the CDR3 is TGTGCCTGGAGTGTAGGCGCTAGTAGACCCTACGAGCAGTACTTC.

This chain joins TRBV5-1 and TRBJ2-1; 7 nucleotides align to TRBD2. This CDR3 region has 17 residues. V lost 1 base to trimming and J lost 2 bases; unmatched junction nucleotides: 9. CDR1 and CDR2 from the germline V gene are SGHRS and YFSETQ. In DNA form, the CDR3 reads TGCGCCAGCAGCTTGCGCCCTAGCGGTAACCCCTACAATGAGCAGTTCTTC. Translation gives CASSLRPSGNPYNEQFF.